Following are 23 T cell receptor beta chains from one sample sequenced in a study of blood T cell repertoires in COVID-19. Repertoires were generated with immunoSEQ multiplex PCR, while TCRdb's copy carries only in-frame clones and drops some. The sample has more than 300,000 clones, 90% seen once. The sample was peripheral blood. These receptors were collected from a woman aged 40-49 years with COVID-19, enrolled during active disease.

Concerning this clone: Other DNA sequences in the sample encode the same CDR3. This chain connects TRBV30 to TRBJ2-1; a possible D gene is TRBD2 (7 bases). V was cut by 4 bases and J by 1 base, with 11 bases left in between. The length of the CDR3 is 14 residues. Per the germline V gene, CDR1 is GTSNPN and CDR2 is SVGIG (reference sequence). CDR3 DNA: TGTGCCTGGACTAGGGGGGGGTCCTACAATGAGCAGTTCTTC. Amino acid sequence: CAWTRGGSYNEQFF.

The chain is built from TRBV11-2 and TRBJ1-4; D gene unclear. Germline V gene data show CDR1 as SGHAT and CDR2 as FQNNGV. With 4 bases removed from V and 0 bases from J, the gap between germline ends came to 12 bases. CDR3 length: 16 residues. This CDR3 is CASSSLRGSTNEKLFF. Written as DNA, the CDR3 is TGTGCCAGCAGCTCCCTACGGGGTTCAACTAATGAAAAACTGTTTTTT.

CDR3 DNA sequence: TGTGCCAGCAGGGCAACCGGGGGGTCTACCTACGAGCAGTACTTC. Its translation is CASRATGGSTYEQYF. The chain employs TRBV11-2 and TRBJ2-7, with 7 bases matching TRBD2. The CDR3 spans 15 residues. V lost 6 bases, J lost 2 bases, and 10 bases stayed unmatched. The germline V gene encodes CDR1 SGHAT and CDR2 FQNNGV. Looking up the rest from reference TRBV11-2 and TRBJ2-7 gives the full variable domain: EAGVAQSPRYKIIEKRQSVAFWCNPISGHATLYWYQQILGQGPKLLIQFQNNGVVDDSQLPKDRFSAERLKGVDSTLKIQPAKLEDSAVYLCASRATGGSTYEQYFGPGTRLTVT.

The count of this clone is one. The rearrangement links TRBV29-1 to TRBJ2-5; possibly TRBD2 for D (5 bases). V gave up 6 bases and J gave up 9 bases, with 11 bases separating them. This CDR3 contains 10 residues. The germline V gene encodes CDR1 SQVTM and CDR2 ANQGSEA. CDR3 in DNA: TGCAGCGTGGGTACTAGTTCCCAGTACTTC. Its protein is CSVGTSSQYF.

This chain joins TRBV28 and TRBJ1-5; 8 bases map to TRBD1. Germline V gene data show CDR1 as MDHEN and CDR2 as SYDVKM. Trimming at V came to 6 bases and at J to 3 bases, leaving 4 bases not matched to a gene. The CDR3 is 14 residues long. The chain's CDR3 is CASRPTGVNQPQHF. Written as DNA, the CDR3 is TGTGCCAGCAGACCGACAGGGGTCAATCAGCCCCAGCATTTT.

CDR3 amino acids: CATSDRTGGNQPQHF. The CDR3, as DNA: TGTGCCACCAGTGATCGGACAGGGGGAAATCAGCCCCAGCATTTT. The chain recombines TRBV24-1 with TRBJ1-5; 10 bases align to TRBD1. CDR3 size: 15 residues. The ends lost 3 bases at V and 4 bases at J; junction bases unmatched: 2. The germline V gene has CDR1 KGHDR and CDR2 SFDVKD.

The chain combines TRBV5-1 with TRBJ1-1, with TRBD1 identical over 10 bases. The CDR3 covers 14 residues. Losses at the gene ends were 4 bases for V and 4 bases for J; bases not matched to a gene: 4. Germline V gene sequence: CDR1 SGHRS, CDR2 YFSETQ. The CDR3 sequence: CASSRDRGLTEAFF. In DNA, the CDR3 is TGCGCCAGCAGCCGAGACAGGGGGCTCACTGAAGCTTTCTTT.

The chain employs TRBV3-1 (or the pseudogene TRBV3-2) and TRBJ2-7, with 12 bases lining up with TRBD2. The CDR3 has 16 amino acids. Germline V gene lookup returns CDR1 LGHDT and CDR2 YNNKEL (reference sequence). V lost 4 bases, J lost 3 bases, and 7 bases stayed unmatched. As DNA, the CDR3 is TGTGCCAGCAGCCCGACTAGCGGGGGCCGCCACTACGAGCAGTACTTC. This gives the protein CASSPTSGGRHYEQYF.

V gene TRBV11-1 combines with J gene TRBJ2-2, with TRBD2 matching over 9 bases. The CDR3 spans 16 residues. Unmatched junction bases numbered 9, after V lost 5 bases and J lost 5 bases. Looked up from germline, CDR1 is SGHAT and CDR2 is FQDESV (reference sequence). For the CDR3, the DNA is TGTGCCAGCAGCGCCATGACTAGCGGAATTACCGGGGAGCTGTTTTTT. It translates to CASSAMTSGITGELFF.

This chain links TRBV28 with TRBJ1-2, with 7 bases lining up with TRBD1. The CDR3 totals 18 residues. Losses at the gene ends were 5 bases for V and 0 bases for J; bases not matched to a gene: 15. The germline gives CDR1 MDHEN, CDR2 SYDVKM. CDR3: CASSLGDRDSLSNYGYTF. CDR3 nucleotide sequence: TGTGCCAGCAGTCTTGGGGATCGGGACAGCCTTTCTAACTATGGCTACACCTTC.

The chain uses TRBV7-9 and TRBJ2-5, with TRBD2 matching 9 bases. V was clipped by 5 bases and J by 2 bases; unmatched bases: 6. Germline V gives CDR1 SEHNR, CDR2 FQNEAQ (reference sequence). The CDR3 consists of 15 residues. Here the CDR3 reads CASSPGLAGQETQYF. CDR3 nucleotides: TGTGCCAGCAGCCCCGGGCTAGCGGGGCAAGAGACCCAGTACTTC. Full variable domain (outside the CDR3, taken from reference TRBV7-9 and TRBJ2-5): DTGVSQNPRHKITKRGQNVTFRCDPISEHNRLYWYRQTLGQGPEFLTYFQNEAQLEKSRLLSDRFSAERPKGSFSTLEIQRTEQGDSAMYLCASSPGLAGQETQYFGPGTRLLVL.

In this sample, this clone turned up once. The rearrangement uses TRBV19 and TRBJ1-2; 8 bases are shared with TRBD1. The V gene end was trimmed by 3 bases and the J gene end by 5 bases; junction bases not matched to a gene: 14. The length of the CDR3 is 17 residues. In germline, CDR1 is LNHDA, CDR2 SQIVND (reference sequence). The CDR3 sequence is CASSITNLRTGLYGYTF. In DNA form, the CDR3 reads TGTGCCAGTAGTATTACCAACCTACGGACAGGGCTATATGGCTACACCTTC.

The CDR3 region is CASSLVLQAPTEAFF. The DNA of the CDR3 is TGTGCCAGCAGCTTAGTCCTACAGGCCCCCACTGAAGCTTTCTTT. The rearrangement joins TRBV11-2 to TRBJ1-1, with D possibly TRBD1 on 5 matching bases. Germline V gene data show CDR1 as SGHAT and CDR2 as FQNNGV. The CDR3 is 15 amino acids. The V gene lost 1 base and the J gene lost 4 bases, with 13 bases spanning the gap.

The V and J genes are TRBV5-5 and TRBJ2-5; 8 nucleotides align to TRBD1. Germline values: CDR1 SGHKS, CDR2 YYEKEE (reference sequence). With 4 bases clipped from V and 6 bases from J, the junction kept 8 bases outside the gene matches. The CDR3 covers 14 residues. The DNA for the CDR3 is TGTGCCAGCAGCGATACAGGACAGGGAAAGACCCAGTACTTC. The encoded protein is CASSDTGQGKTQYF.

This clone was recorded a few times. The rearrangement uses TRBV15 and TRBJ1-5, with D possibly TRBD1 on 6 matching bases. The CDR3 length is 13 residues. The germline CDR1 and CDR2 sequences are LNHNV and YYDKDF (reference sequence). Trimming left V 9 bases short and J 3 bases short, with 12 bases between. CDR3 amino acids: CATNRDTNQPQHF. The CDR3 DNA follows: TGTGCCACGAATAGGGACACCAATCAGCCCCAGCATTTT.

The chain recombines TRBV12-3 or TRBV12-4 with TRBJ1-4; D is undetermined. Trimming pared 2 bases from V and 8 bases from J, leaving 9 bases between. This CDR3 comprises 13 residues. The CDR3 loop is CASSLNGGEKLFF. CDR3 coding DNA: TGTGCCAGCAGTTTAAATGGAGGGGAAAAACTGTTTTTT.

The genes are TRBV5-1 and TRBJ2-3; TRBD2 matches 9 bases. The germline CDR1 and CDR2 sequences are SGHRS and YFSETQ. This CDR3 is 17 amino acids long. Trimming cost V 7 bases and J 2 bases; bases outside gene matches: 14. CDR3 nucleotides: TGCGCCAGCTACAAAGTCGGAGTAGCGGGAGTCACAGATACGCAGTATTTT. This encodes CASYKVGVAGVTDTQYF.

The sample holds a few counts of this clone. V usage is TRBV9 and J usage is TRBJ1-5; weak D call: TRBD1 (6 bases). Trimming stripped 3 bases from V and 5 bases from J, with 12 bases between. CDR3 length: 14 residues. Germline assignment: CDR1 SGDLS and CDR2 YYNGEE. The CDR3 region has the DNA TGTGCCAGCAGCGCGGACCACAGGGATCAGCCCCAGCATTTT. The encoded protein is CASSADHRDQPQHF.

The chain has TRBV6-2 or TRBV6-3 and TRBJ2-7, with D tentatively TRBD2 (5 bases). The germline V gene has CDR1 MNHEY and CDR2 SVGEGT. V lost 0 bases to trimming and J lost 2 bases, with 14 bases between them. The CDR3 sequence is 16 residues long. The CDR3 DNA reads TGTGCCAGCAGTTACTCCCCCGTCGGGAACGCCTACGAGCAGTACTTC. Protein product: CASSYSPVGNAYEQYF.

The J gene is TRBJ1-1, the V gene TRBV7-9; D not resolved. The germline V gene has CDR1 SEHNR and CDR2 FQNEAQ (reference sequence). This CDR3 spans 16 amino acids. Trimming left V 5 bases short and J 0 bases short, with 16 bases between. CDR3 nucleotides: TGTGCCAGCAGCCGAGGGAGCTCGAGGGTGAACACTGAAGCTTTCTTT. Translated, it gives CASSRGSSRVNTEAFF.

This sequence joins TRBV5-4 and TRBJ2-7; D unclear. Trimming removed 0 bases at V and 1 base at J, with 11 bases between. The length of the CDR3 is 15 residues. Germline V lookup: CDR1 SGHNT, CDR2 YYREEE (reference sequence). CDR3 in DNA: TGTGCCAGCAGCTTGGGTAGTGGTAAGTCCTACGAGCAGTACTTC. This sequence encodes CASSLGSGKSYEQYF.

DNA for the CDR3: TGTGCTAGTGGTTTGAGGGGGGGGAACACTGAAGCTTTCTTT. Its translation: CASGLRGGNTEAFF. The J gene is TRBJ1-1, the V gene TRBV12-5; D may be TRBD1 (6 bases). V lost 2 bases and J 1 base, leaving 8 bases between the germline ends. This CDR3 is built from 14 residues. CDR1 is LGHNT and CDR2 is FRNRAP in the germline V gene.

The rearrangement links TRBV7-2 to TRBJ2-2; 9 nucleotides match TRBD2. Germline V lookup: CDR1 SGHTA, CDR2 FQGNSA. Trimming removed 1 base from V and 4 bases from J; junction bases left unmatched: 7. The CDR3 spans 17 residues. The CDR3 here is CASSLVLTSGGTGELFF. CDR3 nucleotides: TGTGCCAGCAGCTTAGTATTGACTAGCGGCGGCACCGGGGAGCTGTTTTTT. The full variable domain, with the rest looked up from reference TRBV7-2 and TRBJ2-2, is GAGVSQSPSNKVTEKGKDVELRCDPISGHTALYWYRQSLGQGLEFLIYFQGNSAPDKSGLPSDRFSAERTGGSVSTLTIQRTQQEDSAVYLCASSLVLTSGGTGELFFGEGSRLTVL.